These T cell receptor beta chains were read from a single sample in a study of blood T cell repertoires in COVID-19. Measured with immunoSEQ multiplex PCR; TCRdb has only the in-frame clones, and not every one. The repertoire includes 150,000 to 200,000 clones, around 88% of them detected once, and about 5% sits in the top ten. Sequencing was carried out using peripheral blood. The receptors come from a human donor in a cohort sampled during active COVID-19. The CDR3 runs from the conserved cysteine through the conserved F or W. Fields, in order: J gene, V gene, clone size, D gene, CDR3 DNA, CDR3 protein. D genes are given only for firm matches. Clone size, where shown, is once, few, many, or a class for clones that have expanded.

j_gene: TRBJ2-1
v_gene: TRBV11-2
abundance: few
d_gene: .
CDR3nt: TGTGCCAGCAGCTTCGACAGGCCCCTTTGGGAGCAGTTCTTC
CDR3aa: CASSFDRPLWEQFF

j_gene: TRBJ1-4
v_gene: TRBV6-6
abundance: .
d_gene: .
CDR3nt: TGTGCCAGCAGCCAGTCTAATGAAAAACTGTTTTTT
CDR3aa: CASSQSNEKLFF

j_gene: TRBJ2-3
v_gene: TRBV2
abundance: .
d_gene: TRBD2
CDR3nt: TGTGCCAGCAGTCCGATCCGCTTACTAGCGACAGATACGCAGTATTTT
CDR3aa: CASSPIRLLATDTQYF

j_gene: TRBJ1-5
v_gene: TRBV28
abundance: .
d_gene: .
CDR3nt: TGTGCCAGCAGTTACCCAGGGGTCTCCAATCAGCCCCAGCATTTT
CDR3aa: CASSYPGVSNQPQHF

j_gene: TRBJ2-1
v_gene: TRBV5-4
abundance: .
d_gene: .
CDR3nt: TGTGCCAGCAGCTTGGACAGCCTAAATGAGCAGTTCTTC
CDR3aa: CASSLDSLNEQFF

j_gene: TRBJ2-1
v_gene: TRBV2
abundance: .
d_gene: .
CDR3nt: .
CDR3aa: CASSTSAAYYNEQFF

j_gene: TRBJ2-3
v_gene: TRBV15
abundance: .
d_gene: .
CDR3nt: TGTGCCACCAGCAGGAGGGCGGGGACAGTCACAGATACGCAGTATTTT
CDR3aa: CATSRRAGTVTDTQYF

j_gene: TRBJ2-7
v_gene: TRBV29-1
abundance: many
d_gene: TRBD2
CDR3nt: TGCAGCGTTGTGTCGACTACAGCGGGGTACGAGCAGTACTTC
CDR3aa: CSVVSTTAGYEQYF

j_gene: TRBJ1-1
v_gene: TRBV5-1
abundance: .
d_gene: TRBD1
CDR3nt: TGCGCCAGCAGCTCCGGGACAGGGGGCTTCACTGAAGCTTTCTTT
CDR3aa: CASSSGTGGFTEAFF

j_gene: TRBJ2-7
v_gene: TRBV18
abundance: once
d_gene: TRBD1
CDR3nt: TGTGCCAGCTCACCACCGGACAGGGCAACCTTCTACGAGCAGTACTTC
CDR3aa: CASSPPDRATFYEQYF

j_gene: TRBJ2-1
v_gene: TRBV9
abundance: .
d_gene: TRBD2
CDR3nt: TGTGCCAGCCAACGGGAGGGCTTTTTTGAGCAGTTCTTC
CDR3aa: CASQREGFFEQFF

j_gene: TRBJ1-6
v_gene: TRBV7-9
abundance: few
d_gene: .
CDR3nt: TGTGCCAGCAGCTTAGGGGGGCTTGGATCACCCCTCCACTTT
CDR3aa: CASSLGGLGSPLHF

j_gene: TRBJ1-6
v_gene: TRBV27
abundance: .
d_gene: TRBD1
CDR3nt: TGTGCCAGCAGTCCTAGGGGGCTGTCACCCCTCCACTTT
CDR3aa: CASSPRGLSPLHF

j_gene: TRBJ2-7
v_gene: TRBV13
abundance: .
d_gene: TRBD2
CDR3nt: TGTGCCAGCAGCTTAGGTACTAGCGGCCCTAAGACCTACGAGCAGTACTTC
CDR3aa: CASSLGTSGPKTYEQYF

j_gene: TRBJ1-1
v_gene: TRBV19
abundance: .
d_gene: TRBD1
CDR3nt: TGTGCCAGTAGTATCCCCGACAGGGGGCCCACTGAAGCTTTCTTT
CDR3aa: CASSIPDRGPTEAFF

j_gene: TRBJ1-4
v_gene: TRBV6-5
abundance: once
d_gene: .
CDR3nt: TGTGCCAGCAGCCCCTGGCGGTTAGGTGATGAAAAACTGTTTTTT
CDR3aa: CASSPWRLGDEKLFF

j_gene: TRBJ1-1
v_gene: TRBV21-1
abundance: .
d_gene: .
CDR3nt: TGTGCCAGCAGCAAAGCACGTCGCCTGGGGGGGGGAGAAGCTTTCTTT
CDR3aa: CASSKARRLGGGEAFF

j_gene: TRBJ2-1
v_gene: TRBV6-5
abundance: .
d_gene: .
CDR3nt: TGTGCCAGTGCAGCGGACTCCTACAATGAGCAGTTCTTC
CDR3aa: CASAADSYNEQFF